The 19 T cell receptor beta chains below all came from one sample that was sequenced in a study of T-cell reconstitution after alpha-beta-depleted transplantation in children. A TCRbeta library incorporating unique molecular identifiers was prepared. TCRdb independently ran MiXCR on the PCR reads; one entry per CDR3 protein. This sample carries about 610,000 distinct CDR3 sequences, 8% to 11% of them seen once, and the ten largest clones take 3.5% to 5%. The sequencing here drew on PBMCs from the stem cell graft donor, taken from the stem cell graft. The receptors shown here come from a human donor who donated a stem cell graft to a child with acute myeloid leukemia.

This clonotype showed up many times. The chain couples TRBV20-1 to TRBJ1-6; D is possibly TRBD1 (5 bases). The CDR3 is made up of 13 amino acids. Germline lookup yields CDR1 DFQATT and CDR2 SNEGSKA (reference sequence). Trimming removed 0 bases at V and 10 bases at J, with 10 bases between. The CDR3 bases are TGCAGTGCTAGAGATCCAGGGTCCTCACCCCTCCACTTT. This translates into CSARDPGSSPLHF.

This sequence joins TRBV20-1 and TRBJ2-7, with TRBD1 matching over 7 bases. The CDR3 covers 14 residues. Trimming removed 3 bases from V and 6 bases from J; junction bases left unmatched: 11. The germline V gene encodes CDR1 DFQATT and CDR2 SNEGSKA (reference sequence). The CDR3 here is CSARRWAGGREQYF. The CDR3 coding sequence is TGCAGTGCTAGGAGATGGGCAGGGGGACGCGAGCAGTACTTC.

The chain couples TRBV20-1 to TRBJ2-3, with 7 bases matching TRBD1. Germline lookup yields CDR1 DFQATT and CDR2 SNEGSKA (reference sequence). The CDR3 has 15 amino acids. V dropped 3 bases and J dropped 2; count of bases not matched to a gene: 8. The CDR3 DNA reads as TGCAGTGCTAGGACCGGGACAGACCCCACAGATACGCAGTATTTT. This sequence encodes CSARTGTDPTDTQYF.

This clonotype was counted a few times. This chain links TRBV30 with TRBJ2-7, with a possible D match to TRBD1 (6 bases). V gave up 1 base and J gave up 0 bases, with 16 bases separating them. From germline, CDR1 is GTSNPN and CDR2 SVGIG (reference sequence). The CDR3 sequence is 16 residues long. CDR3 sequence: CAWSGLQGTGSYEQYF. CDR3 bases: TGTGCCTGGAGTGGTCTACAGGGTACGGGCTCCTACGAGCAGTACTTC.

This chain uses TRBV7-2 with TRBJ2-7, with unresolved D. Germline loops: CDR1 SGHTA, CDR2 FQGNSA. The V and J ends lost 6 bases and 0 bases respectively, with 15 bases between them. The CDR3 runs to 15 residues. The CDR3 nucleotides are TGTGCCAGCAGGCTCAGCCTGTTGAACTCCTACGAGCAGTACTTC. As protein: CASRLSLLNSYEQYF.

Many counts were recorded for this clonotype. The gene calls are TRBV29-1 and TRBJ2-5, with D uncertain. The CDR3 length is 14 residues. With 1 base removed from V and 2 bases from J, the gap between germline ends came to 11 bases. Germline V gene sequence: CDR1 SQVTM, CDR2 ANQGSEA. CDR3 sequence reads: CSVEGHPKQETQYF. The DNA of the CDR3 is TGCAGCGTTGAAGGGCACCCGAAACAAGAGACCCAGTACTTC.

This clonotype was seen a handful of times. This chain connects TRBV5-1 to TRBJ2-1, with 11 bases identical to TRBD2. The length of the CDR3 is 19 residues. Trimming took 0 bases from V and 7 from J; bases not matched to a gene: 15. CDR1 and CDR2 (germline): SGHRS, YFSETQ. DNA for the CDR3: TGCGCCAGCAGCTTGGGATCCGGGACTAGCGGTACCTCATTTAATGAGCAGTTCTTC. It codes for CASSLGSGTSGTSFNEQFF.

This clonotype was counted at least ten times. Here the CDR3 reads CASSYSASGGNEQFF. The DNA of the CDR3 is TGTGCCAGCAGTTACTCGGCTAGCGGGGGCAATGAGCAGTTCTTC. The rearrangement joins TRBV6-5 to TRBJ2-1; 10 bases map to TRBD2. This CDR3 has 15 residues. J lost 6 bases, V lost 0 bases, and 2 bases had no gene match. Germline V CDR1 and CDR2: MNHEY, SVGAGI.

This clonotype has a handful of counts. The chain joins TRBV20-1 to TRBJ2-1; 12 bases align to TRBD2. The CDR3 extends over 15 amino acids. Germline-derived CDR1 and CDR2 are DFQATT and SNEGSKA (reference sequence). Unmatched junction bases numbered 8, after V lost 2 bases and J lost 9 bases. The CDR3 nucleotides are TGCAGTGCTAGATCCTGGACTAGCGGGAACTTTGAGCAGTTCTTC. It translates to CSARSWTSGNFEQFF.

This clonotype was counted only a few times. This chain links TRBV5-6 with TRBJ1-6; D remains unclear. The germline gives CDR1 SGHDT, CDR2 YYEEEE. Trimming left V 0 bases short and J 12 bases short, with 4 bases between. The CDR3 is made up of 11 amino acids. DNA of the CDR3: TGTGCCAGCAGCTTGGGAGGACCCCTCCACTTT. Encoded protein: CASSLGGPLHF.

The CDR3 reads CASRQAGGSYEQYF. The DNA for the CDR3 is TGTGCCAGCAGGCAAGCGGGAGGTTCCTACGAGCAGTACTTC. The rearrangement joins TRBV6-1 to TRBJ2-7, with 9 bases fitting TRBD2. This CDR3 is built from 14 residues. The germline gives CDR1 MNHNS, CDR2 SASEGT. V shed 6 bases and J 1 base; nucleotides not matched to a gene: 4.

This clonotype was recorded a few times. The gene calls are TRBV20-1 and TRBJ1-4; a weak D match, TRBD1 (6 bases). The CDR3 consists of 13 residues. The V end was cut by 0 bases, the J end by 8 bases, with 10 bases between. The V gene's germline CDR1 is DFQATT and CDR2 SNEGSKA (reference sequence). The CDR3 is CSAREGGDEKLFF. CDR3 DNA sequence: TGCAGTGCTAGAGAAGGGGGGGACGAAAAACTGTTTTTT.

This clonotype showed up just a few times. The chain is built from TRBV29-1 and TRBJ2-5; the D is unclear. This CDR3 region has 13 residues. V lost 4 bases, J lost 3 bases, and 12 bases lay in between. Germline CDR1 and CDR2: SQVTM and ANQGSEA. In nucleotides, the CDR3 is TGCAGCGTTGCGGCGCACCACAAAGAGACCCAGTACTTC. Translation: CSVAAHHKETQYF.

This clonotype was counted between two and nine times. J is TRBJ1-2 and V is TRBV20-1; D is undetermined. V was trimmed by 0 bases and J by 0 bases, leaving 11 bases between them. This CDR3 spans 15 amino acids. The germline V gene has CDR1 DFQATT and CDR2 SNEGSKA (reference sequence). The CDR3 coding sequence is TGCAGTGCTAGAGATCTGCGAGGATCTAACTATGGCTACACCTTC. Its translation is CSARDLRGSNYGYTF.

This clonotype was recorded many times. This chain joins TRBV5-4 and TRBJ2-6; D gene ambiguous. Trimming took off 7 bases at V and 3 bases at J, with 11 bases between the two ends. The CDR3 runs 14 residues. Germline assignment: CDR1 SGHNT and CDR2 YYREEE (reference sequence). The CDR3 region is CASRAGGGANVLTF. As DNA, the CDR3 is TGTGCCAGCCGAGCAGGCGGTGGGGCCAACGTCCTGACTTTC. The full variable domain, with the rest looked up from reference TRBV5-4 and TRBJ2-6, is ETGVTQSPTHLIKTRGQQVTLRCSSQSGHNTVSWYQQALGQGPQFIFQYYREEENGRGNFPPRFSGLQFPNYSSELNVNALELDDSALYLCASRAGGGANVLTFGAGSRLTVL.

This clonotype was detected ten times or more. This chain uses TRBV3-1 with TRBJ1-1; perhaps TRBD1 as D (6 bases). CDR1 LGHDT and CDR2 YNNKEL come from the germline V gene (reference sequence). The CDR3 consists of 14 residues. V was pared by 4 bases and J by 11 bases, with 20 bases between. Here the CDR3 reads CASSLRTEGSVAFF. CDR3 DNA sequence: TGTGCCAGCAGCCTCCGGACAGAGGGGTCTGTGGCTTTCTTT.

The chain is built from TRBV27 and TRBJ2-7, with TRBD2 matching 7 bases. Germline V gene data show CDR1 as MNHEY and CDR2 as SMNVEV (reference sequence). The junction had 9 bases not matched to a gene; V was cut back by 2 bases and J by 2 bases. The CDR3 runs 16 residues. CDR3 DNA: TGTGCCAGCAGTTTAGGAGGGCTAGCGGACACCTACGAGCAGTACTTC. This translates into CASSLGGLADTYEQYF.

This clonotype has only a few counts. The chain combines TRBV20-1 with TRBJ2-2, with D maybe TRBD1 (5 bases). The germline V gene has CDR1 DFQATT and CDR2 SNEGSKA (reference sequence). The V end lost 0 bases, the J end lost 7 bases, and 12 bases lay between the germline ends. This CDR3 spans 14 amino acids. CDR3 sequence reads: CSARDGRDVGELFF. CDR3 nucleotide sequence: TGCAGTGCTAGAGATGGCAGGGATGTCGGGGAGCTGTTTTTT.

The rearrangement uses TRBV27 and TRBJ2-2; 14 bases are a match to TRBD2. CDR3 size: 18 residues. J lost 5 bases, V lost 5 bases, and 10 bases had no gene match. Germline V gives CDR1 MNHEY, CDR2 SMNVEV (reference sequence). The CDR3 region has the DNA TGTGCCAGCAGTCCTGGGACTAGCGGGAGTTTATTGACCGGGGAGCTGTTTTTT. Protein: CASSPGTSGSLLTGELFF.